These 22 T cell receptor beta chains originate from one sample sequenced in a study of cytomegalovirus exposure and HLA in healthy donors. Assay: immunoSEQ multiplex PCR; the TCRdb copy retains only in-frame clones and omits some. The table has 140,000 or so clones, roughly 89% seen once. The material sequenced was PBMCs. The source of these receptors is a woman in her late teens or twenties in good health and CMV-seropositive.

V and J are TRBV4-3 and TRBJ2-3, with D tentatively TRBD2 (5 bases). Deletions cut 4 bases from V and 6 bases from J, with 17 bases between. Germline V gene sequence: CDR1 LGHNA, CDR2 YSLEER. The CDR3 length is 15 residues. DNA of the CDR3: TGCGCCAGCAGCCCTACCGGGATAGCAGCCGATACGCAGTATTTT. It yields the protein CASSPTGIAADTQYF.

The chain uses TRBV7-2 and TRBJ1-6; D not resolved. V was shortened by 5 bases and J by 10 bases, with 18 bases between the two germline ends. The CDR3 spans 15 residues. Germline V CDR1 and CDR2: SGHTA, FQGNSA. CDR3 sequence reads: CASSLTANQKSPLHF. Written as DNA, the CDR3 is TGTGCCAGCAGCCTCACCGCCAATCAGAAGTCACCCCTCCACTTT.

The chain employs TRBV29-1 and TRBJ2-2; 12 nucleotides line up with TRBD2. The germline gives CDR1 SQVTM, CDR2 ANQGSEA. V gave up 7 bases and J gave up 1 base; unmatched junction bases: 10. This CDR3 spans 17 amino acids. CDR3 in DNA: TGCAGCGCCGGAGGTGCTAGCGGGGGGGAGAACACCGGGGAGCTGTTTTTT. Translating gives CSAGGASGGENTGELFF.

This chain uses TRBV19 with TRBJ1-6; D perhaps matches TRBD1 (5 bases). V lost 6 bases and J lost 4, with 7 bases in between. The CDR3 extends over 13 amino acids. Looked up from germline, CDR1 is LNHDA and CDR2 is SQIVND (reference sequence). CDR3 residues: CASRTEYNSPLHF. The CDR3 bases are TGTGCCAGTAGGACAGAGTATAATTCACCCCTCCACTTT.

J is TRBJ2-7 and V is TRBV19; D is uncertain. This CDR3 spans 15 amino acids. Germline V lookup: CDR1 LNHDA, CDR2 SQIVND (reference sequence). Trimming pared 3 bases from V and 2 bases from J, leaving 14 bases between. The DNA for the CDR3 is TGTGCCAGTAGTATGGGCATCCCGTCCCCCTACGAGCAGTACTTC. Its translation: CASSMGIPSPYEQYF.

The rearrangement joins TRBV5-1 to TRBJ2-2; TRBD2 agrees at 9 bases. V was pared by 3 bases and J by 6 bases, with 12 bases of the junction left unmatched. This CDR3 has 17 amino acids. Germline V gene sequence: CDR1 SGHRS, CDR2 YFSETQ. The CDR3: CASSSNAGGHIAGELFF. The DNA of the CDR3 is TGCGCCAGCAGCTCAAATGCGGGGGGGCATATCGCCGGGGAGCTGTTTTTT.

This sequence joins TRBV28 and TRBJ1-2; the D is unclear. Germline CDR1 reads MDHEN; CDR2 reads SYDVKM. V lost 2 bases and J lost 8, with 21 bases in between. The CDR3 spans 16 residues. Written as DNA, the CDR3 is TGTGCCAGCAGTTTAGCCCCCTTGAGAAGGCGAGGGGGCTACACCTTC. Translated: CASSLAPLRRRGGYTF.

The chain carries TRBV19 and TRBJ1-5; D call uncertain. Per germline, CDR1 LNHDA and CDR2 SQIVND (reference sequence). This CDR3 spans 14 amino acids. V was shortened by 1 base and J by 0 bases, with 4 bases between the two germline ends. CDR3 residues: CASSIAGSNQPQHF. The CDR3 region has the DNA TGTGCCAGTAGTATAGCGGGTAGCAATCAGCCCCAGCATTTT.

V and J are TRBV5-5 and TRBJ1-1; the D is unclear. Per germline, CDR1 SGHKS and CDR2 YYEKEE (reference sequence). Trimming removed 4 bases from V and 0 bases from J, with 4 bases in between. The CDR3 runs to 12 residues. CDR3 nucleotide sequence: TGTGCCAGCAGCCCTATGAACACTGAAGCTTTCTTT. It translates to CASSPMNTEAFF.

The CDR3 nucleotides read TGCGCCAGCAGCTGGAGGGTGGACAATGAGCAGTTCTTC. It yields the protein CASSWRVDNEQFF. The chain is built from TRBV5-1 and TRBJ2-1, with D perhaps TRBD2 (6 bases). The CDR3 has 13 amino acids. Germline V gene data show CDR1 as SGHRS and CDR2 as YFSETQ. V lost 3 bases and J 5 bases, leaving 9 bases between the germline ends.

The V gene is TRBV5-6, the J gene TRBJ1-1, with D tentatively TRBD1 (6 bases). This CDR3 contains 15 residues. V dropped 3 bases and J dropped 0 bases, with 12 bases sitting between them. Germline-derived CDR1 and CDR2 are SGHDT and YYEEEE. The CDR3 DNA follows: TGTGCCAGCAGCTATGGACAGATTATGAACACTGAAGCTTTCTTT. Encoded protein: CASSYGQIMNTEAFF. The full variable domain, completed using reference TRBV5-6 and TRBJ1-1, is DAGVTQSPTHLIKTRGQQVTLRCSPKSGHDTVSWYQQALGQGPQFIFQYYEEEERQRGNFPDRFSGHQFPNYSSELNVNALLLGDSALYLCASSYGQIMNTEAFFGQGTRLTVV.

V gene TRBV29-1 combines with J gene TRBJ1-1; TRBD1 might be the D (5 bases). With 0 bases removed from V and 1 base from J, the gap between germline ends came to 12 bases. Per germline, CDR1 SQVTM and CDR2 ANQGSEA. The CDR3 contains 15 residues. The CDR3 loop reads CSVEDTSQGNTEAFF. The CDR3 DNA sequence: TGCAGCGTTGAAGATACCAGCCAGGGGAACACTGAAGCTTTCTTT.

The CDR3 here is CASSLEPGSYNEQFF. The CDR3 DNA is TGTGCCAGCAGCTTAGAACCGGGTTCCTACAATGAGCAGTTCTTC. V usage is TRBV7-2 and J usage is TRBJ2-1, with unresolved D. The length of the CDR3 is 15 residues. CDR1 SGHTA and CDR2 FQGNSA come from the germline V gene. The ends were cut back, 1 base at V and 1 base at J, with 8 bases in the middle.

The J gene is TRBJ2-2, the V gene TRBV7-9; 9 bases agree with TRBD2. V lost 4 bases and J lost 6; bases outside the gene matches: 9. Germline CDR1 and CDR2: SEHNR and FQNEAQ (reference sequence). The CDR3 length is 16 residues. The CDR3 DNA sequence: TGTGCCAGCAGCTGGGGACTAGCTGGTTTGGCCGGGGAGCTGTTTTTT. This encodes CASSWGLAGLAGELFF.

This sequence joins TRBV5-1 and TRBJ1-6; D perhaps matches TRBD1 (5 bases). The CDR3 spans 14 residues. V lost 0 bases and J lost 10, with 11 bases in between. Germline CDR1 SGHRS, CDR2 YFSETQ. In DNA, the CDR3 is TGCGCCAGCAGCTTGGGCCAGGGTAGGTCACCCCTCCACTTT. Amino acid sequence: CASSLGQGRSPLHF.

This chain connects TRBV5-1 to TRBJ2-1; D gene uncertain. V was pared by 0 bases and J by 6 bases, with 10 bases between. Germline V gene lookup returns CDR1 SGHRS and CDR2 YFSETQ. The CDR3 is 14 amino acids. This CDR3 is CASSLGGSPNEQFF. CDR3 in DNA: TGCGCCAGCAGCTTGGGAGGCTCACCCAATGAGCAGTTCTTC. The whole variable domain, remainder taken from reference TRBV5-1 and TRBJ2-1, is KAGVTQTPRYLIKTRGQQVTLSCSPISGHRSVSWYQQTPGQGLQFLFEYFSETQRNKGNFPGRFSGRQFSNSRSEMNVSTLELGDSALYLCASSLGGSPNEQFFGPGTRLTVL.

The rearrangement joins TRBV12-5 to TRBJ1-2, with D unclear. The length of the CDR3 is 13 residues. V dropped 0 bases and J dropped 7 bases, with 9 bases sitting between them. The germline V gene encodes CDR1 LGHNT and CDR2 FRNRAP. The CDR3 bases are TGTGCTAGTGGTTTGGTACCGCGGCGTGGCTACACCTTC. Its translation: CASGLVPRRGYTF.

The sample holds one count of this clone. This rearrangement joins TRBV11-2 to TRBJ2-5, with D possibly TRBD2 on 6 matching bases. The CDR3 sequence is 18 residues long. From germline, CDR1 is SGHAT and CDR2 FQNNGV. The ends were cut back, 1 base at V and 5 bases at J, with 23 bases in the middle. The CDR3 loop is CASSLGGTPLTRRETQYF. The CDR3 nucleotides read TGTGCCAGCAGCTTAGGGGGGACTCCTCTCACGCGCAGGGAGACCCAGTACTTC.

This clone was picked up one time. The chain employs TRBV2 and TRBJ2-3; D is unclear. This CDR3 contains 14 residues. CDR1 and CDR2 from the germline V gene are SNHLY and FYNNEI. V shed 7 bases and J shed 1 base, with 12 bases lying between them. This CDR3 is CASIYGQGTDTQYF. Here the CDR3 DNA reads TGTGCCAGCATTTATGGCCAGGGCACAGATACGCAGTATTTT.

The CDR3 nucleotides read TGTGCCAGCAGTTACTCGGGACAGGGGAATAATTCACCCCTCCACTTT. Translating gives CASSYSGQGNNSPLHF. The V gene is TRBV6-5, the J gene TRBJ1-6; 10 nucleotides align to TRBD1. Germline loops: CDR1 MNHEY, CDR2 SVGAGI. V lost 0 bases, J lost 5 bases, and 1 base stayed unmatched. The CDR3 is 16 amino acids.

The chain couples TRBV9 to TRBJ1-4, with 7 bases matching TRBD1. Trimming cost V 1 base and J 8 bases; bases outside gene matches: 8. Germline V CDR1 and CDR2: SGDLS, YYNGEE. The CDR3 has 15 amino acids. CDR3 sequence: CASSVRQGEVEKLFF. CDR3 DNA sequence: TGTGCCAGCAGCGTACGACAGGGTGAAGTCGAAAAACTGTTTTTT.

The V call is TRBV11-3, the J call TRBJ2-1; 9 bases agree with TRBD2. V lost 5 bases, J lost 3 bases, and 2 bases stayed unmatched. Looked up from germline, CDR1 is SGHNT and CDR2 is YENEEA. This CDR3 is built from 14 residues. CDR3 sequence reads: CASSLSGGYNEQFF. CDR3 bases: TGTGCCAGCAGCCTTAGCGGGGGCTACAATGAGCAGTTCTTC.